Below, one T cell receptor (beta chain) is given with its context. The target antigen is unknown. Into CD45RA+ naive and CD45RA-negative memory subsets, the CD4+ cells were split. Germline CDR1 is MDHEN and CDR2 is SYDVKM. V shed 4 bases and J 8 bases; nucleotides not matched to a gene: 8. The CDR3 loop spans 14 amino acids. This sample is part of a study of shared clonotypes between healthy human individuals. Across the study: The donors, two women and three men, were aged 18 to 49. The study, taken as a whole, reports: On the whole, naive subsets had larger estimated richness than memory subsets had.

How the authors handled the data: Without quality scores, immunoSEQ junctional reads could not be filtered like full-length reads. TCRdb's copy holds only in-frame clones and misses some; the assay was immunoSEQ multiplex PCR. From that table come the V and J calls and clone size; the DNA was used to work out D and trimming. Among over 1.5 million clones listed, under 99% were seen once. This chain links TRBV28 with TRBJ2-1; the match to TRBD1 covers 7 bases. The sequence came from a man aged 30 to 45 in good health. The sequenced sample consisted of naive CD4+ T cells sorted from blood. The subset: CD45RA+ positively selected. The CDR3 loop is CASSYGTVWDEQFF. Here the CDR3 DNA reads TGTGCCAGCAGTTACGGGACAGTCTGGGATGAGCAGTTCTTC.